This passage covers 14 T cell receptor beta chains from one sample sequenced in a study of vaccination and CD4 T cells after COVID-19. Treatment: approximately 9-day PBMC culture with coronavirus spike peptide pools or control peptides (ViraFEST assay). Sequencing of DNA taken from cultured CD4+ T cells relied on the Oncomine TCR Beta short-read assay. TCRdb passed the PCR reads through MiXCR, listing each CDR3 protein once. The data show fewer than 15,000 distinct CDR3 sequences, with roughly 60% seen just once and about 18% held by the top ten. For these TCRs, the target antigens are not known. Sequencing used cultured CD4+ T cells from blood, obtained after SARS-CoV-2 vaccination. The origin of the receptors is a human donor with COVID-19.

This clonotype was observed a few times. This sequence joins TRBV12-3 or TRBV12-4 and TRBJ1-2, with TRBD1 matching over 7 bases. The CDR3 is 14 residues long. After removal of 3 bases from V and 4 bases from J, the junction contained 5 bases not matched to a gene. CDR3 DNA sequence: TGTGCCAGCAGTTTCGTAGGGGGCGTCTATGGCTACACCTTC. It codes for CASSFVGGVYGYTF.

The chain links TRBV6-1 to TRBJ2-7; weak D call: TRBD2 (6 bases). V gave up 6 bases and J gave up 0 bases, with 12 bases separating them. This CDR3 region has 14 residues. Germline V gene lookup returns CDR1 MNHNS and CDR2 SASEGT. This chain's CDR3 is CASRRLGSSYEQYF. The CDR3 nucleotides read TGTGCCAGCAGGAGACTAGGAAGCTCCTACGAGCAGTACTTC.

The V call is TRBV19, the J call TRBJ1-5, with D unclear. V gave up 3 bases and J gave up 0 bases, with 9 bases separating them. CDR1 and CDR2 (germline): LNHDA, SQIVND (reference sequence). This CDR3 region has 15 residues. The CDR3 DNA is TGTGCCAGTAGTATCACGGCCCATAGCAATCAGCCCCAGCATTTT. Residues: CASSITAHSNQPQHF. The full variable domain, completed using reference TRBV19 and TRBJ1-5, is DGGITQSPKYLFRKEGQNVTLSCEQNLNHDAMYWYRQDPGQGLRLIYYSQIVNDFQKGDIAEGYSVSREKKESFPLTVTSAQKNPTAFYLCASSITAHSNQPQHFGDGTRLSIL.

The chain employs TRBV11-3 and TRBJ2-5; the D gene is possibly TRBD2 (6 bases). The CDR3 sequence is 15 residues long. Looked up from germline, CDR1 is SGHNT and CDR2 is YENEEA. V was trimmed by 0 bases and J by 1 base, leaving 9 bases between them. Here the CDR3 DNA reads TGTGCCAGCAGCTTAGATGGGGAGGTCCAAGAGACCCAGTACTTC. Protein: CASSLDGEVQETQYF.

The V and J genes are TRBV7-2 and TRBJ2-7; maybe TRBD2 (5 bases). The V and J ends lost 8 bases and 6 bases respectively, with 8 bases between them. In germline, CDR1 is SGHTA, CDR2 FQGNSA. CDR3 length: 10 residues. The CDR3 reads CASGRGEQYF. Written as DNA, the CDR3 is TGTGCCAGCGGCCGGGGCGAGCAGTACTTC. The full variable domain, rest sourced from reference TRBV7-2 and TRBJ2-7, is GAGVSQSPSNKVTEKGKDVELRCDPISGHTALYWYRQSLGQGLEFLIYFQGNSAPDKSGLPSDRFSAERTGGSVSTLTIQRTQQEDSAVYLCASGRGEQYFGPGTRLTVT.

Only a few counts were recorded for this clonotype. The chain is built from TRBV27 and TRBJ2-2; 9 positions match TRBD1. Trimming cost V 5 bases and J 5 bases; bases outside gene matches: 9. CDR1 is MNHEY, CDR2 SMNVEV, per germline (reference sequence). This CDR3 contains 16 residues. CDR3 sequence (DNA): TGTGCCAGCAGTCAAGGGACAGGGAGGGATACCGGGGAGCTGTTTTTT. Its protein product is CASSQGTGRDTGELFF.

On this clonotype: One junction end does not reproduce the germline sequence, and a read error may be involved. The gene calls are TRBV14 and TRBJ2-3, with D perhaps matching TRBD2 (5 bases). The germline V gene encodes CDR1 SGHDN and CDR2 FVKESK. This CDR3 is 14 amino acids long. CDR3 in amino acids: CASSQAAGTYTQYF. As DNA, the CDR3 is TGTGCCAGCAGCCAAGCTGCGGGCACATATACGCAGTATTTT.

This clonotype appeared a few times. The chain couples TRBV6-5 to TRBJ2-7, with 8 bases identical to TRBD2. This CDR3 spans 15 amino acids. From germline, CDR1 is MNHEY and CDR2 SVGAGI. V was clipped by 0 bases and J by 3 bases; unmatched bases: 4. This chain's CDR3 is CASSYSITSGYEQYF. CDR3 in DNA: TGTGCCAGCAGTTACTCGATTACTAGCGGCTACGAGCAGTACTTC.

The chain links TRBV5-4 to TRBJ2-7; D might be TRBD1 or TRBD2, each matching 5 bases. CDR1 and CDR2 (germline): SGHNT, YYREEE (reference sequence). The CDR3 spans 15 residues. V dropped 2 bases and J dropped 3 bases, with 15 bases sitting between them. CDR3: CASSFASRDLYEQYF. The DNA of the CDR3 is TGTGCCAGCAGCTTTGCAAGCCGGGACCTCTACGAGCAGTACTTC.

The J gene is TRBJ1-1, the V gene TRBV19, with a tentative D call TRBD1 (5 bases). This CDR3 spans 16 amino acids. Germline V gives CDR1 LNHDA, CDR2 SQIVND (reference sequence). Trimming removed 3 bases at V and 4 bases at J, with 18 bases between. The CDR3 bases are TGTGCCAGTAGTATGTGGGGCTCGGGGCTCGGCACTGAAGCTTTCTTT. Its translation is CASSMWGSGLGTEAFF.

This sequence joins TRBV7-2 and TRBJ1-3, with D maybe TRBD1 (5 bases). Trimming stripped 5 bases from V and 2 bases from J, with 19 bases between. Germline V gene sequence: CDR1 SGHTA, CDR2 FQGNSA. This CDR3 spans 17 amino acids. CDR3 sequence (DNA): TGTGCCAGCAGCCCTCCTGCTATCGGGACGGCTGGAAACACCATATATTTT. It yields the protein CASSPPAIGTAGNTIYF.

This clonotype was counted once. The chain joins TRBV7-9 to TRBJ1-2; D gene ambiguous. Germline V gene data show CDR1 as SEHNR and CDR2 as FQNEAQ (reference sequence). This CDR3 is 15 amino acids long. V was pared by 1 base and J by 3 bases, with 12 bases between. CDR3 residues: CASSLDGDADYGYTF. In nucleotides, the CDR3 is TGTGCCAGCAGCTTAGATGGGGATGCGGACTATGGCTACACCTTC.

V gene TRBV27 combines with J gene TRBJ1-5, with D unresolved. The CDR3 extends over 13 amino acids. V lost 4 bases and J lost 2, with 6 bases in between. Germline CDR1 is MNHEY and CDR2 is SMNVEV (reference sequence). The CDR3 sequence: CASSWSRNQPQHF. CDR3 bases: TGTGCCAGCAGTTGGTCCCGCAATCAGCCCCAGCATTTT.

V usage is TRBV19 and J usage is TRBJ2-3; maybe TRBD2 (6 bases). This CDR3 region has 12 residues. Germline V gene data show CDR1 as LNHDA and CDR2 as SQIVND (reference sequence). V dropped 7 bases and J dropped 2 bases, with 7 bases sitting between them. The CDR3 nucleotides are TGTGCCAGTAAGGGACTCACAGATACGCAGTATTTT. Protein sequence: CASKGLTDTQYF. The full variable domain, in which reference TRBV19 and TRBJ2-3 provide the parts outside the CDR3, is DGGITQSPKYLFRKEGQNVTLSCEQNLNHDAMYWYRQDPGQGLRLIYYSQIVNDFQKGDIAEGYSVSREKKESFPLTVTSAQKNPTAFYLCASKGLTDTQYFGPGTRLTVL.